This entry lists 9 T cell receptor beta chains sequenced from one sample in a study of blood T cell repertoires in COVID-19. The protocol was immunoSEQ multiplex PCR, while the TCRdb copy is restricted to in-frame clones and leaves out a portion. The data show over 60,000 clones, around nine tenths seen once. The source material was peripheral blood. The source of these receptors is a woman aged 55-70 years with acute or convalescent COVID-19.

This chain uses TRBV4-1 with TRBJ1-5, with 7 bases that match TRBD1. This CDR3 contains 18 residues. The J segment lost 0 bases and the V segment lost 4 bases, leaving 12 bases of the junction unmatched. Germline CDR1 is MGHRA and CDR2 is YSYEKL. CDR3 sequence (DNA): TGCGCCAGCAGCCCCTCGGGTCAGGGGGAGTATAGCAATCAGCCCCAGCATTTT. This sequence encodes CASSPSGQGEYSNQPQHF.

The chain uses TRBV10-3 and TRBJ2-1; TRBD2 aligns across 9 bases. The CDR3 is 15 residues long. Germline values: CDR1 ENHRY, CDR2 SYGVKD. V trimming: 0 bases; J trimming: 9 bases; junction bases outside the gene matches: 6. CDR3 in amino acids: CAISESAGGQGEQFF. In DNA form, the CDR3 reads TGTGCCATCAGTGAGTCGGCGGGGGGGCAGGGTGAGCAGTTCTTC.

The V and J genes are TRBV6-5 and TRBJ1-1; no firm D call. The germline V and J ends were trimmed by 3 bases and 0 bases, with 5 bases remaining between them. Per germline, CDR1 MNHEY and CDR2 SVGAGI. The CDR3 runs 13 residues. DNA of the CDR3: TGTGCCAGCAGTTATGCGGTGAACACTGAAGCTTTCTTT. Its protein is CASSYAVNTEAFF.

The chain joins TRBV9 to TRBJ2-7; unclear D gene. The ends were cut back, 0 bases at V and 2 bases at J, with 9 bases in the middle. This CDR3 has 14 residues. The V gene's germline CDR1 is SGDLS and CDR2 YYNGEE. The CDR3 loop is CASSVGENPYEQYF. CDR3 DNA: TGTGCCAGCAGCGTAGGAGAAAATCCCTACGAGCAGTACTTC. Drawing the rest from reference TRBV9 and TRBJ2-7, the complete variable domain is DSGVTQTPKHLITATGQRVTLRCSPRSGDLSVYWYQQSLDQGLQFLIQYYNGEERAKGNILERFSAQQFPDLHSELNLSSLELGDSALYFCASSVGENPYEQYFGPGTRLTVT.

CDR3 residues: CASSLGAGGSSYNEQFF. In nucleotides, the CDR3 is TGTGCCAGCAGCTTGGGGGCCGGGGGGAGCTCCTACAATGAGCAGTTCTTC. The chain carries TRBV5-5 and TRBJ2-1; 7 nucleotides match TRBD2. V trimming: 0 bases; J trimming: 0 bases; junction bases outside the gene matches: 6. CDR1 and CDR2 (germline): SGHKS, YYEKEE (reference sequence). This CDR3 has 17 amino acids.

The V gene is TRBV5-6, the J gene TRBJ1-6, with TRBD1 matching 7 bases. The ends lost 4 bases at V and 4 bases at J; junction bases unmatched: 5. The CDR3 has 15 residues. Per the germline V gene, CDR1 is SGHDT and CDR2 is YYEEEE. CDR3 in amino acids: CASSAPGQYNSPLHF. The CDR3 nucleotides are TGTGCCAGCAGCGCTCCGGGACAGTATAATTCACCCCTCCACTTT.

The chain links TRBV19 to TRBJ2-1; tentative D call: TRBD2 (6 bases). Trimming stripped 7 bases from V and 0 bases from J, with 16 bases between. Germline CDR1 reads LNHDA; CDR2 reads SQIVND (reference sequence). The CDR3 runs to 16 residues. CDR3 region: CASIGERVGSYNEQFF. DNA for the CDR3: TGTGCCAGTATTGGGGAGCGGGTAGGCTCCTACAATGAGCAGTTCTTC.

This CDR3 is CASSRTGLGYGYTF. For the CDR3, the DNA is TGTGCCAGCAGTCGGACAGGGTTAGGCTATGGCTACACCTTC. The chain is built from TRBV2 and TRBJ1-2, with 8 bases fitting TRBD1. This CDR3 region has 14 residues. Germline CDR1 and CDR2: SNHLY and FYNNEI. V was pared by 5 bases and J by 4 bases, with 6 bases of the junction left unmatched.

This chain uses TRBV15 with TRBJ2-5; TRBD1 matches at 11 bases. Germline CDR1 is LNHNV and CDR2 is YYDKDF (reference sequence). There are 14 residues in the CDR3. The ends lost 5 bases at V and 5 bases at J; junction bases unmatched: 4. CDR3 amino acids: CATSWTGGLETQYF. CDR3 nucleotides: TGTGCCACCAGCTGGACAGGGGGCTTGGAGACCCAGTACTTC.